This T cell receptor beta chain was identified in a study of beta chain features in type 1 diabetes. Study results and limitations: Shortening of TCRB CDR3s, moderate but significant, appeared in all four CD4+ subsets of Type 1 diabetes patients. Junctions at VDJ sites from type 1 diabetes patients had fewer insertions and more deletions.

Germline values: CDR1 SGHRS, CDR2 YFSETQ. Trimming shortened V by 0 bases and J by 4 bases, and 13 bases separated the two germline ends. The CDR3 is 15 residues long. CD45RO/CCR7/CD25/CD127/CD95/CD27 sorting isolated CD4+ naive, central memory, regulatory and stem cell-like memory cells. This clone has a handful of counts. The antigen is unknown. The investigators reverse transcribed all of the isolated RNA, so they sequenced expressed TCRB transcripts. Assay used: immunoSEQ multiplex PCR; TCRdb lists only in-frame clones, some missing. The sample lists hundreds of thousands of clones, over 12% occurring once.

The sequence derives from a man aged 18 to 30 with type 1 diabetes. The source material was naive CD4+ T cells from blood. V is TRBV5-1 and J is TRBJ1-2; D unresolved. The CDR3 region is CASSLEAGPIYGYTF. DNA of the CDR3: TGCGCCAGCAGCTTGGAGGCGGGCCCGATCTATGGCTACACCTTC.